The TCR beta chain under discussion was sequenced for a study of Ad26.COV2.S vaccination and SARS-CoV-2 variants. Overall study: Ad26.COV2.S, an intramuscular injection, was given once or twice 56 days apart.

The CDR3 runs to 13 residues. CDR1 is LGHDT, CDR2 YNNKEL, per germline (reference sequence). V lost 4 bases, J lost 5 bases, and 8 bases lay in between. As for treatment: some 19 received Ad26.COV2.S at low or high dose, single or two shots; about 5 received placebo; per-sample allocation not given. The study sampled participants on day 63 after the first vaccine or placebo injection. Repertoires were generated with immunoSEQ multiplex PCR, while TCRdb's copy carries only in-frame clones and drops some. In the table there are around 270,000 clones, around nine tenths of which are singletons. The chain carries TRBV3-1 (or the pseudogene TRBV3-2) and TRBJ2-2, with D maybe TRBD1 (5 bases). This sequence originates from a person aged 18-65 years who received the Ad26.COV2.S COVID-19 vaccine or a placebo. The specimen was peripheral blood, collected in a trial of Ad26.COV2.S vaccine versus placebo. The CDR3 loop is CASSPRGTGELFF. CDR3 coding DNA: TGTGCCAGCAGCCCTAGGGGAACCGGGGAGCTGTTTTTT.